Following are 30 T cell receptor beta chains from one sample sequenced in a study of post-analysis software for immune sequencing data. No antigen is known for these receptors. Unique-molecular-identifier-tagged TCR beta cDNA libraries were used. TCRdb processed the PCR reads anew with MiXCR; each CDR3 protein has one entry. This sample carries more than 450,000 distinct CDR3 sequences, less than 40% of them seen once, and the ten largest clones take less than 6%. The study's findings and limits: Roughly five TRBV segments were significantly more frequent in patients than in controls. TRBV5-6, TRBV5-1 and TRBV20-1 were among these segments.

Sequences were obtained from blood. The receptors here all came from a girl between 2 and 17 years old with multiple sclerosis.

V gene TRBV29-1 combines with J gene TRBJ2-1; no clear D gene. Germline lookup yields CDR1 SQVTM and CDR2 ANQGSEA. Trimming shortened V by 7 bases and J by 7 bases, and 14 bases separated the two germline ends. The CDR3 runs to 12 residues. The CDR3 DNA follows: TGCAGCGGCGATAAATTGATGAATGAGCAGTTCTTC. Protein sequence: CSGDKLMNEQFF.

This chain joins TRBV5-1 and TRBJ2-2; 9 nucleotides agree with TRBD1. Unmatched junction bases numbered 12, after V lost 3 bases and J lost 6 bases. The CDR3 loop spans 17 amino acids. Looked up from germline, CDR1 is SGHRS and CDR2 is YFSETQ. The CDR3 DNA reads TGCGCCAGCAGCTCTAAAAAGACAGGGGGATTGTCCGGGGAGCTGTTTTTT. Amino acids: CASSSKKTGGLSGELFF.

There are a few counts of this clonotype. The chain carries TRBV6-5 and TRBJ1-2; D uncertain. Germline-derived CDR1 and CDR2 are MNHEY and SVGAGI. The CDR3 is 9 amino acids. V was cut by 6 bases and J by 5 bases, with 1 base left in between. The chain's CDR3 is CASRYGYTF. The CDR3 DNA reads as TGTGCCAGCAGATATGGCTACACCTTC.

The CDR3 DNA reads TGTGCCAGCAGCCAAGAGGGGGGAGACCAAGAGACCCAGTACTTC. It specifies CASSQEGGDQETQYF. This sequence joins TRBV3-1 and TRBJ2-5; D is perhaps TRBD2 (6 bases). The germline CDR1 and CDR2 sequences are LGHDT and YNNKEL (reference sequence). The length of the CDR3 is 15 residues. V lost 0 bases and J 0 bases, leaving 8 bases between the germline ends.

The table lists this clonotype with a few counts. In DNA form, the CDR3 reads TGTGCCAGCAGTTTAGAGGGGACAGGCTACTATGGCTACACCTTC. Its protein product is CASSLEGTGYYGYTF. The rearrangement links TRBV12-3 or TRBV12-4 to TRBJ1-2; 8 nucleotides match TRBD1. V lost 1 base and J lost 3; bases outside the gene matches: 4. This CDR3 is 15 amino acids long.

This clonotype has only a few counts. This chain uses TRBV7-8 with TRBJ1-1; 9 positions agree with TRBD1. CDR1 SGHVS and CDR2 FQNEAQ come from the germline V gene. The CDR3 spans 15 residues. The V segment lost 1 base and the J segment 1 base; nucleotides outside the gene matches: 1. The CDR3 loop reads CASSLETGGNTEAFF. The CDR3 DNA follows: TGTGCCAGCAGCTTAGAGACAGGGGGGAACACTGAAGCTTTCTTT.

With respect to this clonotype: The junction shows a germline mismatch at one end, possibly a read error. The V and J genes are TRBV5-6 and TRBJ1-2; the D is unclear. The CDR3 consists of 15 residues. Per germline, CDR1 SGHDT and CDR2 YYEEEE. CDR3 coding DNA: TGTGCCAACAGCCCCCCCATGGGTGATGACTATGGCTACACCTTC. It specifies CANSPPMGDDYGYTF.

The chain links TRBV28 to TRBJ2-5; D is undetermined. Trimming shortened V by 6 bases and J by 2 bases, and 13 bases separated the two germline ends. This CDR3 has 14 residues. The V gene's germline CDR1 is MDHEN and CDR2 SYDVKM. CDR3 coding DNA: TGTGCCAGCAGGTTCCTCGTCGGGCAAGAGACCCAGTACTTC. This encodes CASRFLVGQETQYF.

This clonotype was found a few times. The rearrangement joins TRBV6-2 or TRBV6-3 to TRBJ2-6, with TRBD1 identical over 9 bases. Trimming took 6 bases from V and 2 from J; bases not matched to a gene: 5. Per the germline V gene, CDR1 is MNHEY and CDR2 is SVGEGT. The CDR3 runs 16 residues. The CDR3 spells CASRPRDRAGANVLTF. The DNA for the CDR3 is TGTGCCAGCAGACCCCGGGACAGGGCTGGGGCCAACGTCCTGACTTTC.

The chain employs TRBV27 and TRBJ1-2; D not certain. The V end lost 0 bases, the J end lost 1 base, and 12 bases lay between the germline ends. Germline assignment: CDR1 MNHEY and CDR2 SMNVEV (reference sequence). CDR3 size: 16 residues. The CDR3 here is CASSLSRTRINYGYTF. In DNA form, the CDR3 reads TGTGCCAGCAGTTTATCCCGCACCAGGATTAACTATGGCTACACCTTC.

This CDR3 is CSVRSRYRGRSNEQFF. Written as DNA, the CDR3 is TGCAGCGTTCGGTCCCGGTACAGGGGGCGTAGCAATGAGCAGTTCTTC. This chain links TRBV29-1 with TRBJ2-1; 9 bases map to TRBD1. Germline V gene sequence: CDR1 SQVTM, CDR2 ANQGSEA. Unmatched junction bases numbered 14, after V lost 5 bases and J lost 6 bases. The CDR3 contains 16 residues.

This chain uses TRBV15 with TRBJ2-1, with 7 bases matching TRBD1. Unmatched junction bases numbered 9, after V lost 0 bases and J lost 7 bases. This CDR3 contains 16 residues. From germline, CDR1 is LNHNV and CDR2 YYDKDF (reference sequence). CDR3 amino acids: CATSRDLNGRGNEQFF. The CDR3, as DNA: TGTGCCACCAGCAGAGATCTAAATGGCAGGGGGAATGAGCAGTTCTTC.

The rearrangement joins TRBV7-2 to TRBJ2-4; tentative D call: TRBD2 (6 bases). Germline V gives CDR1 SGHTA, CDR2 FQGNSA. V lost 4 bases to trimming and J lost 2 bases, with 15 bases between them. The CDR3 is 16 amino acids. The CDR3 DNA is TGTGCCAGCAGCTCAGCACGTGGGGACTCCAAAAACATTCAGTACTTC. This encodes CASSSARGDSKNIQYF.

In its sample, this clonotype was seen a few times. This chain joins TRBV29-1 and TRBJ2-1; TRBD1 aligns across 7 bases. The CDR3 spans 15 residues. With 7 bases clipped from V and 5 bases from J, the junction kept 14 bases outside the gene matches. Germline V gene lookup returns CDR1 SQVTM and CDR2 ANQGSEA. The CDR3 DNA is TGCAGCGCCCTGGGGCGGTCAGGGGGAAACAATGAGCAGTTCTTC. Encoded protein: CSALGRSGGNNEQFF.

A few counts support this clonotype. The rearrangement links TRBV7-9 to TRBJ1-2, with 10 bases aligning to TRBD1. The CDR3 covers 15 residues. V shed 6 bases and J 3 bases; nucleotides not matched to a gene: 7. CDR1 is SEHNR, CDR2 FQNEAQ, per germline (reference sequence). The CDR3 loop is CASRPGTGVDYGYTF. CDR3 DNA: TGTGCCAGCAGACCCGGGACAGGGGTCGACTATGGCTACACCTTC. Full variable domain (remainder filled in from reference TRBV7-9 and TRBJ1-2): DTGVSQNPRHKITKRGQNVTFRCDPISEHNRLYWYRQTLGQGPEFLTYFQNEAQLEKSRLLSDRFSAERPKGSFSTLEIQRTEQGDSAMYLCASRPGTGVDYGYTFGSGTRLTVV.

The CDR3 loop is CSVQQGAYEQYF. As DNA, the CDR3 is TGCAGCGTACAACAGGGGGCCTACGAGCAGTACTTC. The genes are TRBV29-1 and TRBJ2-7; 8 nucleotides match TRBD1. Germline CDR1 is SQVTM and CDR2 is ANQGSEA. The CDR3 contains 12 residues. The junction had 3 bases not matched to a gene; V was cut back by 6 bases and J by 2 bases.

This clonotype was detected only a few times. The rearrangement joins TRBV15 to TRBJ2-6; D unresolved. Trimming left V 5 bases short and J 4 bases short, with 6 bases between. Germline V gene lookup returns CDR1 LNHNV and CDR2 YYDKDF (reference sequence). The CDR3 has 13 residues. The CDR3 reads CATSPGGANVLTF. The CDR3 DNA sequence: TGTGCCACCAGCCCAGGCGGGGCCAACGTCCTGACTTTC.

This clonotype was recorded a few times. V and J are TRBV27 and TRBJ1-2, with 10 bases aligning to TRBD1. Germline V CDR1 and CDR2: MNHEY, SMNVEV (reference sequence). The CDR3 loop spans 15 amino acids. The V segment lost 3 bases and the J segment 8 bases; nucleotides outside the gene matches: 9. The CDR3 DNA follows: TGTGCCAGCAGTTTCCTCCCCGGGACAGGGGAAGGCTACACCTTC. This sequence encodes CASSFLPGTGEGYTF.

Of note for this clonotype: Germline is not matched at one junction end, which may reflect a read error. The chain joins TRBV2 to TRBJ2-3, with TRBD2 identical over 8 bases. The CDR3 sequence is 15 residues long. CDR1 SNHLY and CDR2 FYNNEI come from the germline V gene. The DNA for the CDR3 is TGTGTCAGCAGACCCTCTAGCGGGTGGGCAGATACGCAGTATTTT. Its protein is CVSRPSSGWADTQYF.

The CDR3 sequence is CASGDATSDTQYF. CDR3 coding DNA: TGCGCCAGCGGGGACGCGACTTCAGATACGCAGTATTTT. The rearrangement uses TRBV5-1 and TRBJ2-3; perhaps D is TRBD1 or TRBD2 (5 bases each). The length of the CDR3 is 13 residues. V was shortened by 7 bases and J by 4 bases, with 13 bases between the two germline ends. In germline, CDR1 is SGHRS, CDR2 YFSETQ.

This clonotype was counted a few times. Germline is not matched at one junction end, which may reflect a read error. The chain joins TRBV9 to TRBJ1-6; 8 nucleotides match TRBD1. This CDR3 is built from 14 residues. Germline CDR1 is SGDLS and CDR2 is YYNGEE. CDR3 nucleotides: TGTGCCAGCAGCCGTGGACAGGGAAATTCACCCCCCCACTTT. Its protein product is CASSRGQGNSPPHF.

This clonotype has just a few counts. The gene calls are TRBV4-1 and TRBJ1-2, with 8 bases fitting TRBD1. After removal of 1 base from V and 5 bases from J, the junction contained 6 bases not matched to a gene. Looked up from germline, CDR1 is MGHRA and CDR2 is YSYEKL. This CDR3 comprises 15 residues. CDR3 protein: CASSQVGNRGYGYTF. The CDR3 DNA sequence: TGCGCCAGCAGCCAAGTTGGTAACAGGGGGTATGGCTACACCTTC.

This clonotype was counted a few times. The chain employs TRBV20-1 and TRBJ1-5; no clear D gene. Between the trimmed V and J ends, which lost 0 bases and 3 bases, there was a span of 12 bases. The CDR3 is 15 amino acids. CDR1 and CDR2 from the germline V gene are DFQATT and SNEGSKA (reference sequence). In DNA form, the CDR3 reads TGCAGTGCTAGAGATCAGCTCGGGAACAATCAGCCCCAGCATTTT. Translated: CSARDQLGNNQPQHF.

The chain is built from TRBV11-2 and TRBJ2-5; TRBD2 matches at 7 bases. V gave up 5 bases and J gave up 1 base; unmatched junction bases: 10. The CDR3 has 16 residues. Germline CDR1 and CDR2: SGHAT and FQNNGV. The chain's CDR3 is CASSLWDYNFQETQYF. The CDR3 DNA reads as TGTGCCAGCAGCCTTTGGGACTACAACTTCCAAGAGACCCAGTACTTC.

The table lists this clonotype with a few counts. J is TRBJ1-1 and V is TRBV10-3, with a tentative D call TRBD1 (5 bases). The CDR3 has 15 amino acids. The V end was cut by 4 bases, the J end by 4 bases, with 16 bases between. CDR1 and CDR2 (germline): ENHRY, SYGVKD. The CDR3 protein is CAISGGRGGSTEAFF. DNA for the CDR3: TGTGCCATCAGTGGGGGAAGGGGAGGGAGCACTGAAGCTTTCTTT.

This clonotype was seen more than once but under ten times. V gene TRBV24-1 combines with J gene TRBJ1-2; D not certain. Germline values: CDR1 KGHDR, CDR2 SFDVKD. Trimming left V 5 bases short and J 7 bases short, with 7 bases between. This CDR3 comprises 11 residues. The CDR3 DNA is TGTGCCACCAGTGGCGCCAGTGGCTACACCTTC. This encodes CATSGASGYTF.

The chain links TRBV5-1 to TRBJ2-3; D remains ambiguous. The CDR3 is made up of 16 amino acids. Germline V gene data show CDR1 as SGHRS and CDR2 as YFSETQ. Deletions cut 0 bases from V and 2 bases from J, with 13 bases between. CDR3 region: CASSLEGTGPTDTQYF. DNA for the CDR3: TGCGCCAGCAGCTTGGAGGGAACGGGTCCCACAGATACGCAGTATTTT.

The chain recombines TRBV12-3 or TRBV12-4 with TRBJ2-3; 7 bases line up with TRBD2. V dropped 3 bases and J dropped 3; count of bases not matched to a gene: 6. The CDR3 sequence is 15 residues long. DNA for the CDR3: TGTGCCAGCAGTTTCGGGGGGTGGGGTACAGATACGCAGTATTTT. It encodes CASSFGGWGTDTQYF.

V usage is TRBV7-9 and J usage is TRBJ2-3; D remains unclear. The length of the CDR3 is 15 residues. Trimming removed 5 bases from V and 0 bases from J, with 12 bases in between. Germline CDR1 is SEHNR and CDR2 is FQNEAQ (reference sequence). The CDR3 loop reads CASSPRLASTDTQYF. The CDR3 DNA reads TGTGCCAGCAGCCCGAGACTCGCGAGCACAGATACGCAGTATTTT. Filled out from reference TRBV7-9 and TRBJ2-3, the complete variable domain reads DTGVSQNPRHKITKRGQNVTFRCDPISEHNRLYWYRQTLGQGPEFLTYFQNEAQLEKSRLLSDRFSAERPKGSFSTLEIQRTEQGDSAMYLCASSPRLASTDTQYFGPGTRLTVL.

This chain uses TRBV10-3 with TRBJ1-2; 12 nucleotides align to TRBD1. The germline CDR1 and CDR2 sequences are ENHRY and SYGVKD. The J segment lost 8 bases and the V segment lost 6 bases, leaving 7 bases of the junction unmatched. This CDR3 is built from 14 residues. The CDR3 loop reads CAISTGQGAGGYTF. The CDR3 region has the DNA TGTGCCATCAGCACGGGACAGGGGGCCGGGGGCTACACCTTC.